Below are 21 T cell receptor beta chains sequenced from a single sample in a study of control samples from healthy donors and cancer patients. Profiling relied on immunoSEQ multiplex PCR, and the TCRdb table lists in-frame clones only, not all of them. The repertoire holds 100,000 or so clones, with 80% to 90% as singletons. The sequenced sample consisted of blood. The receptors stem from a woman aged 50 to 65 in good health.

This clone was recorded once. V is TRBV5-4 and J is TRBJ2-2; 7 bases are a match to TRBD2. J lost 7 bases, V lost 4 bases, and 1 base had no gene match. CDR3 length equals 12 residues. Germline CDR1 reads SGHNT; CDR2 reads YYREEE (reference sequence). The CDR3 DNA reads as TGTGCCAGCAGCAGGACTAGCGGGGAGCTGTTTTTT. It encodes CASSRTSGELFF.

The CDR3 sequence is CASSADVSYEQYF. The CDR3 DNA reads TGTGCCAGCAGCGCGGACGTTTCCTACGAGCAGTACTTC. The rearrangement joins TRBV12-3 or TRBV12-4 to TRBJ2-7, with D hard to call. The CDR3 is 13 amino acids. Trimming left V 6 bases short and J 1 base short, with 10 bases between.

A few counts support this clone. The genes are TRBV4-3 and TRBJ2-1, with 8 bases fitting TRBD2. Germline V gene sequence: CDR1 LGHNA, CDR2 YSLEER. Trimming at V came to 3 bases and at J to 0 bases, leaving 7 bases not matched to a gene. CDR3 length: 17 amino acids. The CDR3 DNA is TGCGCCAGCAGCCACTATAGCGGGGCAGCCTCCTACAATGAGCAGTTCTTC. Encoded protein: CASSHYSGAASYNEQFF.

J is TRBJ2-1 and V is TRBV7-3; D perhaps matches TRBD2 (5 bases). The germline V and J ends were trimmed by 6 bases and 8 bases, with 14 bases remaining between them. In germline, CDR1 is SGHTA, CDR2 FQGTGA. The CDR3 consists of 13 residues. CDR3 residues: CASRPTEVDEQFF. The CDR3, as DNA: TGTGCCAGCAGGCCGACGGAGGTAGATGAGCAGTTCTTC.

This clone was counted once. The rearrangement links TRBV28 to TRBJ2-7; maybe TRBD2 (5 bases). This CDR3 region has 15 residues. V lost 6 bases to trimming and J lost 3 bases, with 18 bases between them. Germline-derived CDR1 and CDR2 are MDHEN and SYDVKM. For the CDR3, the DNA is TGTGCCAGCAGCCAGAGGGCTGGCCATTACTACGAGCAGTACTTC. Translating it yields CASSQRAGHYYEQYF. The full variable domain, completed using reference TRBV28 and TRBJ2-7, is DVKVTQSSRYLVKRTGEKVFLECVQDMDHENMFWYRQDPGLGLRLIYFSYDVKMKEKGDIPEGYSVSREKKERFSLILESASTNQTSMYLCASSQRAGHYYEQYFGPGTRLTVT.

This clone was recorded once. The chain recombines TRBV30 with TRBJ1-1; D is unresolved. From germline, CDR1 is GTSNPN and CDR2 SVGIG (reference sequence). Trimming removed 2 bases at V and 2 bases at J, with 9 bases between. The CDR3 length is 13 residues. The CDR3 coding sequence is TGTGCCTGGAGTAGAACGGCTAACACTGAAGCTTTCTTT. The encoded protein is CAWSRTANTEAFF.

This clone was seen only a few times. The chain employs TRBV9 and TRBJ2-7; D not resolved. The CDR3 length is 14 residues. CDR1 and CDR2 (germline): SGDLS, YYNGEE. V was pared by 1 base and J by 5 bases, with 13 bases between. This chain's CDR3 is CASSVSGQPHEQYF. DNA for the CDR3: TGTGCCAGCAGCGTATCGGGCCAGCCCCACGAGCAGTACTTC. Variable domain in full (rest from reference TRBV9 and TRBJ2-7): DSGVTQTPKHLITATGQRVTLRCSPRSGDLSVYWYQQSLDQGLQFLIQYYNGEERAKGNILERFSAQQFPDLHSELNLSSLELGDSALYFCASSVSGQPHEQYFGPGTRLTVT.

V and J are TRBV7-3 and TRBJ2-5; the D gene is possibly TRBD2 (6 bases). V lost 6 bases and J lost 5, with 13 bases in between. The CDR3 runs 13 residues. In germline, CDR1 is SGHTA, CDR2 FQGTGA. The CDR3 here is CASSPSTSETQYF. CDR3 nucleotide sequence: TGTGCCAGCAGTCCCTCGACTAGTGAGACCCAGTACTTC.

The chain has TRBV7-8 and TRBJ1-5, with D tentatively TRBD1 (5 bases). The germline gives CDR1 SGHVS, CDR2 FQNEAQ. The CDR3 consists of 16 residues. Trimming cost V 1 base and J 2 bases, with 12 bases left between them. CDR3 protein: CASSLGRVGGNQPQHF. The CDR3 nucleotides read TGTGCCAGCAGCTTAGGCAGGGTAGGGGGCAATCAGCCCCAGCATTTT.

With regard to this clone: One end of the junction does not line up with germline, which may come from a read error. The V and J genes are TRBV28 and TRBJ2-7, with D unresolved. Germline V gene data show CDR1 as MDHEN and CDR2 as SYDVKM. The CDR3 contains 12 residues. DNA of the CDR3: TGTGCCGGCAGACCCAGGATAGGCGAGCAGTACTTC. Amino acid sequence: CAGRPRIGEQYF.

The V call is TRBV12-3 or TRBV12-4, the J call TRBJ1-1; D is possibly TRBD1 (5 bases). CDR3 length equals 13 residues. The ends were cut back, 2 bases at V and 4 bases at J, with 8 bases in the middle. The CDR3 coding sequence is TGTGCCAGCAGTTTACTGGGGGGCACTGAAGCTTTCTTT. It yields the protein CASSLLGGTEAFF.

The rearrangement links TRBV18 to TRBJ1-2; weak D call: TRBD1 (5 bases). Germline lookup yields CDR1 KGHSH and CDR2 LQKENI. The CDR3 totals 15 residues. V shed 0 bases and J shed 4 bases, with 12 bases lying between them. This CDR3 reads CASSPPGRALYGYTF. CDR3 sequence (DNA): TGTGCCAGCTCACCACCGGGCAGGGCTCTCTATGGCTACACCTTC.

The rearrangement links TRBV6-5 to TRBJ1-5, with TRBD1 as a possible D gene (5 bases). Deletions cut 5 bases from V and 6 bases from J, with 11 bases between. This CDR3 has 13 residues. The V gene's germline CDR1 is MNHEY and CDR2 SVGAGI. CDR3 residues: CASSPPGGQPQHF. In nucleotides, the CDR3 is TGTGCCAGCAGTCCCCCGGGGGGTCAGCCCCAGCATTTT.

The chain carries TRBV5-1 and TRBJ2-3; the match to TRBD1 covers 11 bases. The CDR3 spans 18 residues. In germline, CDR1 is SGHRS, CDR2 YFSETQ. The J segment lost 4 bases and the V segment lost 0 bases, leaving 10 bases of the junction unmatched. Here the CDR3 DNA reads TGCGCCAGCAGCTTGGCCCGGACAGGGGGCGCGCGGGCAGATACGCAGTATTTT. Translation: CASSLARTGGARADTQYF.

This clone was recorded a few times. This rearrangement joins TRBV12-2 to TRBJ2-6; the table gives TRBD1 as D, unverified against the DNA. TRBV12-2 is classified as a pseudogene. This CDR3 region has 20 residues. CDR3 sequence reads: CASRLVCGQLGMSGANVLTF. The CDR3 DNA sequence: TGTGCAAGTCGCTTAGTGTGTGGGCAGCTGGGTATGTCTGGGGCCAACGTCCTGACTTTC.

The V and J genes are TRBV15 and TRBJ2-1, with D perhaps matching TRBD2 (6 bases). This CDR3 spans 20 amino acids. The V gene's germline CDR1 is LNHNV and CDR2 YYDKDF (reference sequence). Trimming cost V 0 bases and J 0 bases, with 21 bases left between them. CDR3 sequence (DNA): TGTGCCACCAGCAGAGAGAGATTTAGTGGGACTCCCGGCTCCTACAATGAGCAGTTCTTC. It encodes CATSRERFSGTPGSYNEQFF. The entire variable domain, with the rest obtained from reference TRBV15 and TRBJ2-1, is as follows: DAMVIQNPRYQVTQFGKPVTLSCSQTLNHNVMYWYQQKSSQAPKLLFHYYDKDFNNEADTPDNFQSRRPNTSFCFLDIRSPGLGDTAMYLCATSRERFSGTPGSYNEQFFGPGTRLTVL.

The chain joins TRBV20-1 to TRBJ2-3; no reliable D call. Germline CDR1 reads DFQATT; CDR2 reads SNEGSKA (reference sequence). Trimming removed 4 bases at V and 2 bases at J, with 4 bases between. The CDR3 spans 11 residues. The DNA of the CDR3 is TGCAGTGCTAAACCCACAGATACGCAGTATTTT. It translates to CSAKPTDTQYF.

The J gene is TRBJ1-1, the V gene TRBV5-6, with D possibly TRBD1 on 5 matching bases. The CDR3 covers 13 residues. The germline gives CDR1 SGHDT, CDR2 YYEEEE. Trimming pared 3 bases from V and 0 bases from J, leaving 6 bases between. The CDR3: CASSWGLNTEAFF. The DNA for the CDR3 is TGTGCCAGCAGCTGGGGCTTGAACACTGAAGCTTTCTTT.

The genes are TRBV5-4 and TRBJ2-5; 7 bases fit TRBD2. Germline V lookup: CDR1 SGHNT, CDR2 YYREEE (reference sequence). The CDR3 has 14 residues. With 1 base clipped from V and 2 bases from J, the junction kept 2 bases outside the gene matches. CDR3 protein: CASSLWGGQETQYF. Here the CDR3 DNA reads TGTGCCAGCAGCTTGTGGGGGGGACAAGAGACCCAGTACTTC.

The chain employs TRBV12-3 or TRBV12-4 and TRBJ1-2, with D perhaps TRBD1 (5 bases). This CDR3 contains 13 residues. V lost 5 bases and J lost 8, with 15 bases in between. CDR3 DNA sequence: TGTGCCAGCAGTACTGGGGGAGGGCTCGGCTACACCTTC. Translated: CASSTGGGLGYTF.

In regard to this clone: The junction does not match germline at one end; this may be a read error. V and J are TRBV5-1 and TRBJ2-3; D is undetermined. Germline V lookup: CDR1 SGHRS, CDR2 YFSETQ. This CDR3 spans 14 amino acids. CDR3 nucleotide sequence: TGCGCCAGCAGGTTGGTCCCTTCCACAGATACGCAGTATTTT. Protein: CASRLVPSTDTQYF.